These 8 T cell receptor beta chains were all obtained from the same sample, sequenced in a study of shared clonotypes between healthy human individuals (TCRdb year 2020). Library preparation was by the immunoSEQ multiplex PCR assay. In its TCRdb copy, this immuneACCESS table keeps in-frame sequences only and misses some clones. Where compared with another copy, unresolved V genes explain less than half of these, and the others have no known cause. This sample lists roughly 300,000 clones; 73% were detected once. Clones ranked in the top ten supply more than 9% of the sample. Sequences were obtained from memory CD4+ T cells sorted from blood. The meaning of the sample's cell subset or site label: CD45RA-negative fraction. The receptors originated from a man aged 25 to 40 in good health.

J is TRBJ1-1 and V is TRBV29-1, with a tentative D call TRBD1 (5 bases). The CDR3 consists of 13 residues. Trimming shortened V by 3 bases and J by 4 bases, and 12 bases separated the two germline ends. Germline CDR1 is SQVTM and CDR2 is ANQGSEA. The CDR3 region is CSVDGAVGTEAFF. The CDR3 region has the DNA TGCAGCGTTGACGGGGCCGTTGGCACTGAAGCTTTCTTT.

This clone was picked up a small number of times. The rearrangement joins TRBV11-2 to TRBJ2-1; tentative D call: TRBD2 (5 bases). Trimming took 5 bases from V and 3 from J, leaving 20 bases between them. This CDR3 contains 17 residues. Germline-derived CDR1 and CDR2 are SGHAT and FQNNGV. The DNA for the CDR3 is TGTGCCAGCAGCACAACTAGGACCCCCCGGGGCTACAATGAGCAGTTCTTC. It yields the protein CASSTTRTPRGYNEQFF.

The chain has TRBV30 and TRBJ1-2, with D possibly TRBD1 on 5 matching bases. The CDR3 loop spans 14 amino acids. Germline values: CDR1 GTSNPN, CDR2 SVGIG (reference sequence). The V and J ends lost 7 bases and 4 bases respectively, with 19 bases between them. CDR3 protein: CASRGEGKGYGYTF. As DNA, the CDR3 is TGTGCCTCGAGGGGAGAGGGGAAAGGCTATGGCTACACCTTC.

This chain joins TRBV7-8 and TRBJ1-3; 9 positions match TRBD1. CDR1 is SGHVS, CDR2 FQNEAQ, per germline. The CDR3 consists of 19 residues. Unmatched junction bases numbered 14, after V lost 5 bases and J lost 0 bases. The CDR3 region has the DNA TGTGCCAGCAGCCCCGGGACAGGGCCCAGTCTAAGCTCTGGAAACACCATATATTTT. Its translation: CASSPGTGPSLSSGNTIYF.

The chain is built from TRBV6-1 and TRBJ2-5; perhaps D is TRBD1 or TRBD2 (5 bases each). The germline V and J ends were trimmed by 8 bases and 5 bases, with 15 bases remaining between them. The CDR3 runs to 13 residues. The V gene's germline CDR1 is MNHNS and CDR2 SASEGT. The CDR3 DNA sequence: TGTGCCAGCGAGTGGGGGATTGAGGAGACCCAGTACTTC. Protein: CASEWGIEETQYF.

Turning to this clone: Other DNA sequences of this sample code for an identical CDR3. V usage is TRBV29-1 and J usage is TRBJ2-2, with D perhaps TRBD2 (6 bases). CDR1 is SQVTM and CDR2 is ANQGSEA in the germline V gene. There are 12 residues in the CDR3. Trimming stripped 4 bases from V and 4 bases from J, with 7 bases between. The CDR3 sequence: CSVGRGTGELFF. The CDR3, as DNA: TGCAGCGTTGGGCGGGGCACCGGGGAGCTGTTTTTT.

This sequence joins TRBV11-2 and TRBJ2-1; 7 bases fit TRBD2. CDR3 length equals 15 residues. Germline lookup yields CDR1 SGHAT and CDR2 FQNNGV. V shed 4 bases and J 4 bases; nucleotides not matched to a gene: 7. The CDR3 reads CASSSPGTKYNEQFF. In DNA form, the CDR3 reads TGTGCCAGCAGCTCCCCCGGGACTAAGTACAATGAGCAGTTCTTC.

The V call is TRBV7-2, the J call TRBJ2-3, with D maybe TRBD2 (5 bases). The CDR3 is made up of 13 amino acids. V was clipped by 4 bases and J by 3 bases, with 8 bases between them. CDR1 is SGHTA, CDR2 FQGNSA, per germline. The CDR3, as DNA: TGTGCCAGCAGCTGGACTTGGACAGATACGCAGTATTTT. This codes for CASSWTWTDTQYF.